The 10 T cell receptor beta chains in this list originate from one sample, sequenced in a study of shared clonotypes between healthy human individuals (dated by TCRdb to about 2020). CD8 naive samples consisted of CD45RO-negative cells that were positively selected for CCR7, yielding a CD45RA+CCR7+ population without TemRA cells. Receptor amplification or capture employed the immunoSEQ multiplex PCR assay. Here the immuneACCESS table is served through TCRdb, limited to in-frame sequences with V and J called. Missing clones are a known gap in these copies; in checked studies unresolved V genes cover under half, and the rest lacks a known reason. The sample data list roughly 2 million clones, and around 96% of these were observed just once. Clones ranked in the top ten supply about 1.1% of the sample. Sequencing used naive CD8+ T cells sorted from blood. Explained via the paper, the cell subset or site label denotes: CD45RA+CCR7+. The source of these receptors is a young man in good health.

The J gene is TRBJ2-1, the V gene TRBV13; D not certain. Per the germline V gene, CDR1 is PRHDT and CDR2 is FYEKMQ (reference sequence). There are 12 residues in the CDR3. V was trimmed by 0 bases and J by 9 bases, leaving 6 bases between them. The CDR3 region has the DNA TGTGCCAGCAGCTTAGGAAGGACTGAGCAGTTCTTC. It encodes CASSLGRTEQFF. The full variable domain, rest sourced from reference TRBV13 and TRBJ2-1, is AAGVIQSPRHLIKEKRETATLKCYPIPRHDTVYWYQQGPGQDPQFLISFYEKMQSDKGSIPDRFSAQQFSDYHSELNMSSLELGDSALYFCASSLGRTEQFFGPGTRLTVL.

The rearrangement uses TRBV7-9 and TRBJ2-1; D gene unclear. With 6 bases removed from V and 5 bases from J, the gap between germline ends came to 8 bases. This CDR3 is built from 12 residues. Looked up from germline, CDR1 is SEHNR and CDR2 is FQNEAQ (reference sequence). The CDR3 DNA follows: TGTGCCAGCAGTAGTGACAACAATGAGCAGTTCTTC. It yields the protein CASSSDNNEQFF.

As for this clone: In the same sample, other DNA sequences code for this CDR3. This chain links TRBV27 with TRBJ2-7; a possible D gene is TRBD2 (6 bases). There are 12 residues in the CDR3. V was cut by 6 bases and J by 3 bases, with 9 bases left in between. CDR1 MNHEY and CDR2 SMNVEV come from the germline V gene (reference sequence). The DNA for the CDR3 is TGTGCCAGCAGGGGAGGCAGCTACGAGCAGTACTTC. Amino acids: CASRGGSYEQYF.

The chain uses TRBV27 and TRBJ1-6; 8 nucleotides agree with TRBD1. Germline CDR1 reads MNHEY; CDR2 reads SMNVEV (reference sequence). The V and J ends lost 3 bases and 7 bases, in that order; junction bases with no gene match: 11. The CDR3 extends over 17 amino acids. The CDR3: CASSFITPTGDNSPLHF. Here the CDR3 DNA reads TGTGCCAGCAGTTTTATCACTCCGACAGGGGACAATTCACCCCTCCACTTT.

The CDR3 region is CASSPGRMYEQYF. For the CDR3, the DNA is TGCGCCAGCAGCCCAGGACGGATGTACGAGCAGTACTTC. The V gene is TRBV4-1, the J gene TRBJ2-7; D unclear. V was cut by 4 bases and J by 4 bases, with 11 bases left in between. CDR3 length equals 13 residues. Germline lookup yields CDR1 MGHRA and CDR2 YSYEKL.

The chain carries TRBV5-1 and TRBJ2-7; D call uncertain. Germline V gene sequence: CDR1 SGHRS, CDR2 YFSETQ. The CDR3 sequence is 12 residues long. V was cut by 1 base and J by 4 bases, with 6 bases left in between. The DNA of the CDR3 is TGCGCCAGCAGCTTGAATCAGTACGAGCAGTACTTC. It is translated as CASSLNQYEQYF.

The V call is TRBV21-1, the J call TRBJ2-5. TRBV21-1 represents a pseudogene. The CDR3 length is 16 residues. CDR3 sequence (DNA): TGTGCCAGCAGCAAAGCTCCCGGGGGCGTCGGGGAGACCCAGTACTTC. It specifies CASSKAPGGVGETQYF.

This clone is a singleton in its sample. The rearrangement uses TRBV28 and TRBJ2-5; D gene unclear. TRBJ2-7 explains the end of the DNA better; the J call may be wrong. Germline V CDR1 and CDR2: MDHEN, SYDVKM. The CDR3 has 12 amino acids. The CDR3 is CASSLLPHEQYF. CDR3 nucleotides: TGTGCCAGCAGCCTCCTCCCCCACGAGCAGTACTTC.

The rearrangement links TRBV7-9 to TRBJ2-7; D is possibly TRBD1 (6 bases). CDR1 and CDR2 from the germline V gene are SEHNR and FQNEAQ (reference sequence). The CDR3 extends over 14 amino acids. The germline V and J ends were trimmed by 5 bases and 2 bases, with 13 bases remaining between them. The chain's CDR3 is CASSNRDTTYEQYF. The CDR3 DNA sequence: TGTGCCAGCAGCAACCGGGACACTACCTACGAGCAGTACTTC.

The CDR3 sequence: CASSLASWGGDYGYTF. For the CDR3, the DNA is TGTGCCAGCAGCTTAGCAAGTTGGGGAGGCGACTATGGCTACACCTTC. The chain couples TRBV7-2 to TRBJ1-2; unclear D gene. From germline, CDR1 is SGHTA and CDR2 FQGNSA. The CDR3 contains 16 residues. V shed 0 bases and J shed 3 bases, with 14 bases lying between them.